This T cell receptor (beta chain) was identified during a study of OX40 agonist ivuxolimab in advanced cancers. Overall study results and limits: It was not determined which antigens were specifically recognized by the peripheral T cells that had undergone clonal expansion. On average, CD8+ T cells showed a greater number of expanded clones than CD4+.

The CDR3 is 14 amino acids. Concerning this clone: Antigen: not known.

Sequencing was performed with immunoSEQ multiplex PCR; in TCRdb, only in-frame clones are kept and a portion is missing. The sample lists 70,000 to 95,000 clones, 94% seen once, with over 2.5% in the top ten. The chain uses TRBV21-1 and TRBJ1-5. TRBV21-1 is flagged as a pseudogene. Sequences were derived from CD4+ or CD8+ T cells sorted from blood, sampled in a trial of the OX40 agonist ivuxolimab. This clonotype was sampled from an adult with an advanced solid tumor such as melanoma, head and neck, liver or kidney cancer. As DNA, the CDR3 is TGTGCCAGCAGCATAGGACAAGAGGGTCGGCCCCAGCATTTT. Translating gives CASSIGQEGRPQHF.